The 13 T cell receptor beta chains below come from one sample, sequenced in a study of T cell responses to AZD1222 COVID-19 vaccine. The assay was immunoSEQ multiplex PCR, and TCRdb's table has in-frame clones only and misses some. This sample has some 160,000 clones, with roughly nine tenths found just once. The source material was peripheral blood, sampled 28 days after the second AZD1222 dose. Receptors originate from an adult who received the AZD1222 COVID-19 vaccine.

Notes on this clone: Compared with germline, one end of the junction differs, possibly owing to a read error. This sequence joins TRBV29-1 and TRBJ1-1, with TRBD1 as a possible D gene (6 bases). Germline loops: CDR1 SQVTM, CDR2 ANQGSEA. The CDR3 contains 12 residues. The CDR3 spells CSVSPRRGAGGF. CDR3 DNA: TGCAGCGTATCTCCAAGGAGGGGGGCAGGAGGTTTT.

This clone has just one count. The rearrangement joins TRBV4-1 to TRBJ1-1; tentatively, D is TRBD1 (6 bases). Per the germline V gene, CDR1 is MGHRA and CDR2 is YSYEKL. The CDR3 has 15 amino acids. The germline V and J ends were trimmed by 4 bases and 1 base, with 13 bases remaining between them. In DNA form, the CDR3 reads TGCGCCAGCAGCCTAAGTGGGGGGCCGAACACTGAAGCTTTCTTT. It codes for CASSLSGGPNTEAFF.

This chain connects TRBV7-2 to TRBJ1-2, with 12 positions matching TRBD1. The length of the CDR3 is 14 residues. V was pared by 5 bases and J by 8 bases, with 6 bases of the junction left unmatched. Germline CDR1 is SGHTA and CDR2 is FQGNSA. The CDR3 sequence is CASSPGQGAGGYTF. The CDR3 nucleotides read TGTGCCAGCAGCCCGGGACAGGGGGCAGGGGGCTACACCTTC.

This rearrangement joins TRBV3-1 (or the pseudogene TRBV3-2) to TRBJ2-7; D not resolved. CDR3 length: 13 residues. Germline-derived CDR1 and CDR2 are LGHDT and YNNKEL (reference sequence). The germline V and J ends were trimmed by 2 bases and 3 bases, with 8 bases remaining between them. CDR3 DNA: TGTGCCAGCAGCCAAATGGAAGGCTACGAGCAGTACTTC. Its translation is CASSQMEGYEQYF.

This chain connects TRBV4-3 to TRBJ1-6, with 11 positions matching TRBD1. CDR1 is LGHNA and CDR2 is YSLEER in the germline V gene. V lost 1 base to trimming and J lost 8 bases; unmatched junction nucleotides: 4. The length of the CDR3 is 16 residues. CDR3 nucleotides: TGCGCCAGCAGCCAAGGGACAGGGGGCATGGATTCACCCCTCCACTTT. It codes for CASSQGTGGMDSPLHF.

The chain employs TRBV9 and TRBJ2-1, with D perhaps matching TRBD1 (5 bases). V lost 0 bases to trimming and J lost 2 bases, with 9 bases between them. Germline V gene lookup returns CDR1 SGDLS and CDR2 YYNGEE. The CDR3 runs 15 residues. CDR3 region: CASSVDRGTYNEQFF. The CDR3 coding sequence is TGTGCCAGCAGCGTAGATAGGGGAACCTACAATGAGCAGTTCTTC.

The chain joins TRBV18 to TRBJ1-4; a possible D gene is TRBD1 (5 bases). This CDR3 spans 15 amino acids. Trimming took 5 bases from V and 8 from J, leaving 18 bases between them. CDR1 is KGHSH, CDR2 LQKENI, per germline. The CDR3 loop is CASSSTTGAVEKLFF. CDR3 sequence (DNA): TGTGCCAGCTCATCGACGACCGGGGCGGTCGAAAAACTGTTTTTT.

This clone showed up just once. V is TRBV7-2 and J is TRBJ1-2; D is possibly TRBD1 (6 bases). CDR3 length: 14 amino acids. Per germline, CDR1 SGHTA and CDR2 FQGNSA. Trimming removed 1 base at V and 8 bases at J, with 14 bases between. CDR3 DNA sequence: TGTGCCAGCAGCTTAGGTGGGGGCCTGGTCGGCTACACCTTC. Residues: CASSLGGGLVGYTF.

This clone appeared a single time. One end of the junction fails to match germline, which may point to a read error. The DNA of the CDR3 is TGTGCCAGCAGCCCATACAGGACGCACTCCAACAATGAGCAGTTCTTC. Protein: CASSPYRTHSNNEQFF. This sequence joins TRBV3-1 (or the pseudogene TRBV3-2) and TRBJ2-1, with D perhaps TRBD1 (5 bases). CDR3 length equals 16 residues. Germline CDR1 reads LGHDT; CDR2 reads YNNKEL (reference sequence).

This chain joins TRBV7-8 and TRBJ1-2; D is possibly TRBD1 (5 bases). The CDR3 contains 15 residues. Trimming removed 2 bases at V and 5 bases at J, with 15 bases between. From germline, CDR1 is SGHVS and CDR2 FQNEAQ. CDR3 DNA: TGTGCCAGCAGCTTAATGGGGGGAGGAGGTTATGGCTACACCTTC. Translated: CASSLMGGGGYGYTF.

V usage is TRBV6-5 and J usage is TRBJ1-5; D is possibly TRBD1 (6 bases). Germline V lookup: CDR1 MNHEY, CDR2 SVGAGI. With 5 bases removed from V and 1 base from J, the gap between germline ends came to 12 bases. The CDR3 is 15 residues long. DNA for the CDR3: TGTGCCAGCAGTCGACAGGTGACCAGCAATCAGCCCCAGCATTTT. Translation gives CASSRQVTSNQPQHF.

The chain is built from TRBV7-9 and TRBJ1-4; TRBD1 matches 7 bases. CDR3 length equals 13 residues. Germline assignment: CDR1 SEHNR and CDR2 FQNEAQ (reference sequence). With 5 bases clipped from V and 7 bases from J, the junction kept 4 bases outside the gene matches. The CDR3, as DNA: TGTGCCAGCAGCCTTCGACAGGGTGAAAAACTGTTTTTT. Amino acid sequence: CASSLRQGEKLFF.

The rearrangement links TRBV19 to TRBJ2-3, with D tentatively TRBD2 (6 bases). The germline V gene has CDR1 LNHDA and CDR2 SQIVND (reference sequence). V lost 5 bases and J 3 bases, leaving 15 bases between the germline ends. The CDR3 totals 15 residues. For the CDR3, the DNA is TGTGCCAGTAGTTCTCCGGGGGTTGGGACAGATACGCAGTATTTT. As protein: CASSSPGVGTDTQYF.